This T cell receptor beta chain comes out of a study of shared T cell receptors in the human thymus. Germline assignment: CDR1 LGHNA and CDR2 YSLEER. This CDR3 comprises 17 residues. V gave up 0 bases and J gave up 3 bases, with 17 bases separating them. This table comes from immunoSEQ multiplex PCR, and its TCRdb copy is limited to in-frame clones, with some not included. This table holds some 700,000 clones, over 75% found once. Another study also made use of these data, one on human thymus T cells.

J is TRBJ2-5 and V is TRBV4-3; D might be TRBD2 (5 bases). The sequenced sample consisted of thymocytes. The source of this sequence is a boy less than two years old with a congenital heart defect. CDR3 sequence: CASSQDSRAREKETQYF. CDR3 DNA sequence: TGCGCCAGCAGCCAAGATTCCCGGGCTAGGGAGAAAGAGACCCAGTACTTC.